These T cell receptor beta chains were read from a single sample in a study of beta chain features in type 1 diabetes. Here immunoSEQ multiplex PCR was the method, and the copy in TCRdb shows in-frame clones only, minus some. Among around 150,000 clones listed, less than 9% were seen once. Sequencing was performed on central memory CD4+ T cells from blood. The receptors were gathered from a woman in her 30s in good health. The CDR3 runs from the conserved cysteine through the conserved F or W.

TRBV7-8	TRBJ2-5	CASSSAGVGTQYF
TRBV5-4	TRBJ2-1	CASSLGLAGNEQFF
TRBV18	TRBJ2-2	CASSPQRETGELFF
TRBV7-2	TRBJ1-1	CASSLNRGSGSAFF
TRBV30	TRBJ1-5	CAWSVAGHGNQPQHF
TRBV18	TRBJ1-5	CASSPGVGDSNQPQHF
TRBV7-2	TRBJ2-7	CASSSTGTRNLYEQYF
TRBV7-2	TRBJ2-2	CASSSTSMNTGELFF
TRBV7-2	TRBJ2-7	CASSLALAGEYEQYF
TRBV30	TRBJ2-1	CAWSRRARNEQFF
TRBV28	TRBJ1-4	CASSFGGGGEKLFF
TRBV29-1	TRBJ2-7	CSIARSGVSHEQYF
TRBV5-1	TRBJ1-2	CASQLGIRDRGQRGYGYTF
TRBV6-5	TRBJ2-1	CASSSGLAGTYNEQFF
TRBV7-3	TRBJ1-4	CASSLRTGGYEKLFF
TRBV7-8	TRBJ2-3	CASSHRGERTQYF
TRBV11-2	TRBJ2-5	CASRYRGPETQYF
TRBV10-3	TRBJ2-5	CAISWTEGETQYF
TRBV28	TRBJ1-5	CASRAGPSNQPQHF
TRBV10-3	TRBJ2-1	CAISGTSGNNEQFF
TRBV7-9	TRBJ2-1	CASSQDSTREGNEQFF
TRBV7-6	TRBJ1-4	CASSGQPGEKLFF
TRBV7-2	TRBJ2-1	CASSLAAGAHNEQFF
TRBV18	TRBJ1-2	CASSPQGINGYTF
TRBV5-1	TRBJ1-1	CASSLVVQTNTEAFF
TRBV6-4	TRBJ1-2	CASSAQPSTGGLGGYTF
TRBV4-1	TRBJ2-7	CASSQDIGTSGSEPYF
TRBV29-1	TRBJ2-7	CSVEGGTGRYEQYF
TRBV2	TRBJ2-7	CASSLSGYPGGEQYF
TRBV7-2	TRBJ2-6	CASSLGQGAGSGANVLTF
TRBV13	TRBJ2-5	CASSLDRGETQYF
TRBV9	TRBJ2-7	CASSPSGGGSYEQYF
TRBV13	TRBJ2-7	CASRQRDSYEQYF
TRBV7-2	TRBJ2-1	CASSLERGQGRQFF
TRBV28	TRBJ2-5	CASSRPAGGATQYF
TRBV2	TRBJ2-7	CASTTPQFYEQYF
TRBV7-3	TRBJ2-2	CASSSLAEHTGELFF
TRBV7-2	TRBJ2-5	CASSLGVAAQYF
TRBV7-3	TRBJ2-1	CASSPYDQAAYNEQFF
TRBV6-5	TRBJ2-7	CASSSTSGSSNEQYF
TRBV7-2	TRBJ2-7	CASSIPGTNYEQYF
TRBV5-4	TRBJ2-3	CASSYELRGQYF
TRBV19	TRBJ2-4	CASSGTGGPSAKNIQYF
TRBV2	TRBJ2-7	CASSIDYEQYF
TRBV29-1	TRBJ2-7	CSVARTSGRSRREQYF
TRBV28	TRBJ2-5	CASSLGIAGRETQYF
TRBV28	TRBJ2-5	CASRSTGPTGGKETQYF
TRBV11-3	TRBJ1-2	CASSLYSRPLYGYTF
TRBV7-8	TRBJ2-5	CASSLDRSETQYF
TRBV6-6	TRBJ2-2	CASRTADRGDGELFF